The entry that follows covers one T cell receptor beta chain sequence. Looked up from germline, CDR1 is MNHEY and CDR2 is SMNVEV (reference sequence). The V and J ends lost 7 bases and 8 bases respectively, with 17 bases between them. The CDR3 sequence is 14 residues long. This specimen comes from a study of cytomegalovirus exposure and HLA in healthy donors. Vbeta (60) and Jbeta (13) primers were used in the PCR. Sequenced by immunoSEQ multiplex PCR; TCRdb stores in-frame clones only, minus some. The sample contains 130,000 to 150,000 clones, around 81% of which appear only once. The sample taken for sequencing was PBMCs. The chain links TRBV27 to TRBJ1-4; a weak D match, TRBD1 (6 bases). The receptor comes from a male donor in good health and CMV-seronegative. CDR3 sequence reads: CASTPGGRREKLFF. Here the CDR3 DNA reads TGTGCCAGCACCCCGGGGGGGCGTAGGGAAAAACTGTTTTTT.